What follows is one T cell receptor (beta chain) and its context. The data are from a study of OX40 agonist ivuxolimab in advanced cancers. Looking at the study overall: Across the patients, intravenous ivuxolimab was delivered every 2 weeks at 0.01 to 10 mg/kg.

The protocol was immunoSEQ multiplex PCR, while the TCRdb copy is restricted to in-frame clones and leaves out a portion. The sample records some 35,000 clones, about three quarters being singletons. The material sequenced was CD4+ or CD8+ T cells sorted from blood, taken in a trial of the OX40 agonist ivuxolimab. The clonotype originates from an adult with an advanced solid tumor such as melanoma, head and neck, liver or kidney cancer.

DNA of the CDR3: TGTGCCAGCAGTCGACTAGCGGGGAGCACAGATACGCAGTATTTT. It codes for CASSRLAGSTDTQYF. The genes are TRBV6-4 and TRBJ2-3; TRBD2 aligns across 11 bases. The CDR3 runs to 15 residues. Germline V gene sequence: CDR1 MRHNA, CDR2 SNTAGT. V trimming: 5 bases; J trimming: 0 bases; junction bases outside the gene matches: 1.